This is a list of T cell receptor beta chains from one sample in a study of T cells in localized non-small cell lung cancer. The method was immunoSEQ multiplex PCR; TCRdb's version includes in-frame clones alone and lacks a portion of them. There are some 30,000 clones in the sample; under 85% occur only once, and 35% to 45% lies in the top ten. The sequencing here drew on peripheral blood, taken before any cancer treatment. All receptors derive from a male donor older than 55 with stage II squamous cell lung carcinoma. Each CDR3 is given with its conserved first and last residue. The D gene is left open where the match is weak. Clone size is shown for a subset of rows, as once, few, many or a class of expanded clone.

. | TRBJ2-4 | . | TRBV7-2 | CASSLAGDSRKNIQYF | TGTGCCAGCAGCTTAGCGGGGGACTCGCGGAAAAACATTCAGTACTTC
. | TRBJ2-2 | TRBD1 | TRBV7-2 | CARSSRQGIPGELFF | TGTGCCCGCAGCTCCCGACAGGGGATCCCCGGGGAGCTGTTTTTT
. | TRBJ1-4 | . | TRBV9 | CASSPQGEGEKLFF | TGTGCCAGCAGCCCCCAGGGTGAGGGAGAAAAACTGTTTTTT
. | TRBJ2-1 | TRBD2 | TRBV18 | CASSPVRETFNEQFF | TGTGCCAGCTCACCTGTGCGGGAGACGTTTAATGAGCAGTTCTTC
few | TRBJ1-5 | TRBD1 | TRBV28 | CASSLTGQGDQPQHF | TGTGCCAGCAGTTTAACGGGACAGGGGGATCAGCCCCAGCATTTT
. | TRBJ1-2 | . | TRBV29-1 | CSVGAWTSQGYTF | TGCAGCGTCGGGGCCTGGACCTCGCAGGGCTACACCTTC
once | TRBJ2-7 | TRBD1 | TRBV11-3 | CASSLEYGQGSYEQYF | TGTGCCAGCAGCTTAGAATACGGACAGGGATCGTACGAGCAGTACTTC
. | TRBJ1-1 | . | TRBV19 | CASSIATAWSTEAFF | TGTGCCAGTAGTATCGCGACAGCCTGGAGCACTGAAGCTTTCTTT
. | TRBJ1-5 | TRBD1 | TRBV7-2 | CASSLAGTGGKPQHF | TGTGCCAGCAGCTTAGCGGGGACAGGGGGCAAGCCCCAGCATTTT
. | TRBJ2-3 | TRBD2 | TRBV9 | CASSVDSGGARDTQYF | TGTGCCAGCAGCGTAGACAGCGGGGGGGCCAGAGATACGCAGTATTTT
few | TRBJ2-3 | . | TRBV19 | CASARGTDTQYF | TGTGCCAGCGCCCGTGGCACAGATACGCAGTATTTT
. | TRBJ2-2 | . | TRBV5-4 | CASSLAQNTGELFF | TGTGCCAGCAGCTTGGCACAAAACACCGGGGAGCTGTTTTTT
. | TRBJ1-4 | . | TRBV5-1 | CASSLVAPGELFF | TGCGCCAGCAGCTTGGTTGCCCCAGGGGAACTGTTTTTT
. | TRBJ1-4 | TRBD1 | TRBV7-2 | CASSSDRGRTNEKLFF | TGTGCCAGCAGCTCAGACAGGGGGAGAACTAATGAAAAACTGTTTTTT
many | TRBJ2-7 | . | TRBV9 | CASSAGGATYEQYF | TGTGCCAGCAGCGCAGGAGGGGCGACCTACGAGCAGTACTTC
. | TRBJ2-5 | TRBD2 | TRBV7-9 | CASSPRSGGAEETQYF | TGTGCCAGCAGCCCTCGTAGCGGGGGGGCTGAAGAGACCCAGTACTTC
. | TRBJ2-7 | . | TRBV5-6 | CASSFGTSSYEQYF | TGTGCCAGCAGCTTCGGGACAAGCTCCTACGAGCAGTACTTC
few | TRBJ1-1 | TRBD1 | TRBV12-5 | CASGLAGGVAGGRQYEAFF | TGTGCTAGTGGTTTGGCCGGAGGGGTTGCAGGGGGCCGCCAGTATGAAGCTTTCTTT
. | TRBJ2-7 | . | TRBV5-4 | CASSGGPTREYEQYF | TGTGCCAGCAGCGGCGGGCCTACCCGGGAGTACGAGCAGTACTTC
few | TRBJ1-2 | . | TRBV29-1 | CSVGSAGDYF | TGCAGCGTTGGGTCGGCAGGGGACTACTTC
. | TRBJ1-2 | TRBD1 | TRBV10-3 | CATTGGQEVFGYTF | TGTGCCACCACAGGGGGACAGGAGGTCTTTGGCTACACCTTC
. | TRBJ2-2 | . | TRBV27 | CASSLETDPGELFF | TGTGCCAGCAGTTTAGAGACAGACCCCGGGGAGCTGTTTTTT
. | TRBJ2-4 | . | TRBV29-1 | CSVIQNLAKNIQYF | TGCAGCGTAATACAGAACTTAGCCAAAAACATTCAGTACTTC
. | TRBJ2-1 | TRBD2 | TRBV5-4 | CASSSLAAPYNEQFF | TGTGCCAGCAGCTCCCTAGCGGCCCCCTACAATGAGCAGTTCTTC
. | TRBJ1-2 | . | TRBV5-4 | CASSLGGGQDYGYTF | TGTGCCAGCAGCTTGGGTGGGGGGCAAGACTATGGCTACACCTTC
. | TRBJ2-5 | TRBD2 | TRBV7-9 | CASSPWGGKETQYF | TGTGCCAGCAGCCCCTGGGGGGGAAAAGAGACCCAGTACTTC
. | TRBJ2-3 | TRBD2 | TRBV12-5 | CASGLVRGTSEATDTQYF | TGTGCTAGTGGTTTGGTACGAGGAACTAGCGAGGCCACAGATACGCAGTATTTT